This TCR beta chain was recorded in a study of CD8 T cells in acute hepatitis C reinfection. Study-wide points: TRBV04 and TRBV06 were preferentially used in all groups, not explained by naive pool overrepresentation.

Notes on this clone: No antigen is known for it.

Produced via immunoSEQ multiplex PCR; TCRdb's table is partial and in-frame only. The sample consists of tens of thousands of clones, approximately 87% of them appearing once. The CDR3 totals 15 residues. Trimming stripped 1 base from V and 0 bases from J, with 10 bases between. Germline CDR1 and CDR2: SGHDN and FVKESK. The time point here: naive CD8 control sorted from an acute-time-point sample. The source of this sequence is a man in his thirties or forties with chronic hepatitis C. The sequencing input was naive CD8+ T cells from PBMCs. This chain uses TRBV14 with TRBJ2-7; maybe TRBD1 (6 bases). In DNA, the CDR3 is TGTGCCAGCAGCCAAGGAAGGGGGATCTCCTACGAGCAGTACTTC. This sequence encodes CASSQGRGISYEQYF.